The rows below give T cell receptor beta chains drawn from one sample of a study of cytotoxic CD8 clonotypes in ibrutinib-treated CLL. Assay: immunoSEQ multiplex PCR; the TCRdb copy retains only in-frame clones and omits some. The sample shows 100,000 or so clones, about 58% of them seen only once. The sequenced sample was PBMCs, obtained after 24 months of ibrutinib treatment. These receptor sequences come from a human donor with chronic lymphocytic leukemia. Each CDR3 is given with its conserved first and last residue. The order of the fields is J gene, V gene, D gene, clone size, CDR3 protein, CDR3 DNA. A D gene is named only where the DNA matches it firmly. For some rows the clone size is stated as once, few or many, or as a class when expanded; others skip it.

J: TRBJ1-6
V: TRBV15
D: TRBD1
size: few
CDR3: CATRKGQHLHF
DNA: TGTGCCACCAGGAAGGGACAGCACCTCCACTTT

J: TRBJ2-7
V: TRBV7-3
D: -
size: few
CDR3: CASSSGQESSEQYF
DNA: TGTGCCAGCAGCTCCGGACAAGAATCGTCCGAGCAGTACTTC

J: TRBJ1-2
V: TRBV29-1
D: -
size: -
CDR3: CSGMGNYGYTF
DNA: TGCAGCGGAATGGGGAACTATGGCTACACCTTC

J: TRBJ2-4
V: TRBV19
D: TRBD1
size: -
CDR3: CASSSDRQGAAKNIQYF
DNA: TGTGCCAGTAGTTCCGACCGTCAGGGGGCGGCCAAAAACATTCAGTACTTC

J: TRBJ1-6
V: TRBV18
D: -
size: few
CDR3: CASPRYDGTLDQDSPLHF
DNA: TGTGCCAGCCCTCGATATGATGGGACCCTCGACCAGGATTCACCCCTCCACTTT

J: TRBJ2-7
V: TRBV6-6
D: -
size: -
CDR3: CASLLGGGSGEQYF
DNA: TGTGCCAGCCTGTTGGGGGGGGGCTCGGGCGAGCAGTACTTC

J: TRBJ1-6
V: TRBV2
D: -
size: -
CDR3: CASGDTERSPLHF
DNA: TGTGCCAGCGGGGACACCGAGAGGTCACCCCTCCACTTT

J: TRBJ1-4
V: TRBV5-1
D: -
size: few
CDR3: CASSLDRTVEKLFF
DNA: TGCGCCAGCAGCTTGGATCGGACAGTTGAAAAACTGTTTTTT

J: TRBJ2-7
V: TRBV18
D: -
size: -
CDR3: CASSPSAYEQYF
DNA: TGTGCCAGCTCACCTTCAGCCTACGAGCAGTACTTC

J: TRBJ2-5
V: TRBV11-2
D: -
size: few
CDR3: CASNAGVSETQYF
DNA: TGTGCCAGCAACGCAGGGGTCTCGGAGACCCAGTACTTC

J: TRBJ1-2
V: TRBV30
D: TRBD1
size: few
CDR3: CAWRPTGDHGYTF
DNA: TGTGCCTGGAGACCGACAGGGGATCACGGCTACACCTTC

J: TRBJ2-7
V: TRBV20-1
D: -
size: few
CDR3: CSASTAYEQYF
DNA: TGCAGTGCCTCCACCGCGTACGAGCAGTACTTC

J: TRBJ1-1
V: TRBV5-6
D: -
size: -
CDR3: CASSLDRVNTEAFF
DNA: TGTGCCAGCAGCTTGGACAGGGTGAACACTGAAGCTTTCTTT

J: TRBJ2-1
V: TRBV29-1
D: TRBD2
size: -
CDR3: CSVEDRSGDYNEQFF
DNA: TGCAGCGTTGAAGACAGGAGCGGGGACTACAATGAGCAGTTCTTC

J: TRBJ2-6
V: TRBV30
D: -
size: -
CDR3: CAWSKGSGANVLTF
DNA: TGTGCCTGGAGCAAGGGGTCCGGGGCCAACGTCCTGACTTTC

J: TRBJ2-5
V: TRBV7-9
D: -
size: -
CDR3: CASSDDKVQETQYF
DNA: TGTGCCAGCAGCGACGACAAGGTTCAAGAGACCCAGTACTTC

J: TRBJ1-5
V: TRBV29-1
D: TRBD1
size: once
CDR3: CSVDRGRAAVQPQHF
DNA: TGCAGCGTAGACAGGGGGCGAGCAGCGGTTCAGCCCCAGCATTTT

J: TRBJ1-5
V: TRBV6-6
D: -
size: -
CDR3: CASSSLGQPQHF
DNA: TGTGCCAGCAGCAGTTTGGGTCAGCCCCAGCATTTT